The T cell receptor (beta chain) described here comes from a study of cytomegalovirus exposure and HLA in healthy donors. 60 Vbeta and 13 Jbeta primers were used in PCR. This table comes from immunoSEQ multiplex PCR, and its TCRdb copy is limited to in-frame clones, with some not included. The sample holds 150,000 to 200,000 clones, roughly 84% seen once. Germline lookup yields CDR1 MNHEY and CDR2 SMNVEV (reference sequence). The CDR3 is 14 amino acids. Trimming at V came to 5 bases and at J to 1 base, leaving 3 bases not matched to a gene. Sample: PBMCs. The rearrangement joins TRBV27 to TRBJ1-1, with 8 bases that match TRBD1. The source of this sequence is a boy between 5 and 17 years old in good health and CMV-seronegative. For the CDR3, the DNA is TGTGCCAGCAGTGTCGGACAGGGGAACACTGAAGCTTTCTTT. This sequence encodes CASSVGQGNTEAFF.